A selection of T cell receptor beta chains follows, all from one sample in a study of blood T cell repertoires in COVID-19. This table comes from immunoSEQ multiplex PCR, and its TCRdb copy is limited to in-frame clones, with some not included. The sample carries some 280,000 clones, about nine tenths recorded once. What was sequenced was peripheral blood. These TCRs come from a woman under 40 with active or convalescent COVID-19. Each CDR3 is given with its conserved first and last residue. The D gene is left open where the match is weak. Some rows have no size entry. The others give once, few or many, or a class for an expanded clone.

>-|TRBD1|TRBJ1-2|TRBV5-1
TGCGCCAGCAGCTGGGGGGACAGCCGGGGCGACTATGGCTACACCTTC
CASSWGDSRGDYGYTF
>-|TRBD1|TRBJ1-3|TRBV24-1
TGTGCCACCAGTGAGTTGGGACAGGGGGGAAACACCATATATTTT
CATSELGQGGNTIYF
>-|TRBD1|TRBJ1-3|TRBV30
TGTGCCTGGAGTTTCAGGGGGAGCGGAAACACCATATATTTT
CAWSFRGSGNTIYF
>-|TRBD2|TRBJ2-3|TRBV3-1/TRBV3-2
TGTGCCAGCAGCCAAGGCGCTTTGGTGGGGGGGTCGGGCACAGATACGCAGTATTTT
CASSQGALVGGSGTDTQYF
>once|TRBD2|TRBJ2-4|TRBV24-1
TGTGCCACCAGTGACCCCGGGGGGGGTAGGGGGAACATTCAGTACTTC
CATSDPGGGRGNIQYF
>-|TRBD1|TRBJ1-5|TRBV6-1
TGTGCCAGCAGTGAATCGCCACCCGGGACAGGGGATGATCAGCCCCAGCATTTT
CASSESPPGTGDDQPQHF
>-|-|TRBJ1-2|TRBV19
TGTGCCAGTAGTTTGGCAGGGGTAAACTATGGCTACACCTTC
CASSLAGVNYGYTF
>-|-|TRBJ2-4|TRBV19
TGTGCCAGTAGCCCGAGAGGCAACATTCAGTACTTC
CASSPRGNIQYF
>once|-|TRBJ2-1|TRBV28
TGTGCCAGCAGTCCACTCAATGAGCAGTTCTTC
CASSPLNEQFF
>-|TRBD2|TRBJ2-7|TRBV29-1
TGCAGCGTTGTAACTAGCGGGCCTCATGGGGAGCAGTACTTC
CSVVTSGPHGEQYF
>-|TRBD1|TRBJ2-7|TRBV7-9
TGTGCCAGCAGCAGAGGACAGGGGGTGTACGAGCAGTACTTC
CASSRGQGVYEQYF
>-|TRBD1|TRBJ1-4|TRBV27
TGTGCCAGCAGTCCCTGGGTACAGGGGGGGGATGAAAAACTGTTTTTT
CASSPWVQGGDEKLFF
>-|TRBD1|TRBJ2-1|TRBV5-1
TGCGCCAGCACGGCCGGGACAGCCTACAATGAGCAGTTCTTC
CASTAGTAYNEQFF
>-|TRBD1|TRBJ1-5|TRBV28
TGTGCCTGTCATAAGGGGGCGGGGCCGAATAATCAGCCCCAGCATTTT
CACHKGAGPNNQPQHF
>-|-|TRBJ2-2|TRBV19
TGTGCCAGTAGTATTGAAAAACAGGGCGCCGGGGAGCTGTTTTTT
CASSIEKQGAGELFF
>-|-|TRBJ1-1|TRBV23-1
TGCGCCAGCATCCTGGGAGGGGCACTCGCTGAAGCTTTCTTT
CASILGGALAEAFF
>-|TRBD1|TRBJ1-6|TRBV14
TGTGCCAGCAGTTTACGACAGGGGGCCTATAATTCACCCCTCCACTTT
CASSLRQGAYNSPLHF
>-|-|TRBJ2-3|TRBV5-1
TGCGCCAGCAGCTTGGCCGGGTCGGATACGCAGTATTTT
CASSLAGSDTQYF
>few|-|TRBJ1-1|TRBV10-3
TGTGCCATCAGGCAAGGGGGCACTGAAGCTTTCTTT
CAIRQGGTEAFF
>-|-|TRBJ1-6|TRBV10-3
TGTGCCATCAGTGAGTCAGGGCCAGGGAGGAGATCACCCCTCCACTTT
CAISESGPGRRSPLHF
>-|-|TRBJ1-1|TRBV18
TGTGCCAGCTCACCATCACAGAACACTGAAGCTTTCTTT
CASSPSQNTEAFF
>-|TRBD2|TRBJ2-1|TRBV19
TGTGCCAGTAGTATAGGCGGGGGACTAGCGGGGCTCTACAATGAGCAGTTCTTC
CASSIGGGLAGLYNEQFF
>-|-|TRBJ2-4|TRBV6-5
TGTGCCAGCAACAGGGACGAGCTAGCCAAAAACATTCAGTACTTC
CASNRDELAKNIQYF
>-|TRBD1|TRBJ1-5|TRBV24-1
TGTGCCACCAGTGATCGACAGGGAGATCAGCCCCAGCATTTT
CATSDRQGDQPQHF
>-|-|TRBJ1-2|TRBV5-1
TGCGCCAGCAGCTTGGTGTTTGGAGGGGTTAGCTATGGCTACACCTTC
CASSLVFGGVSYGYTF
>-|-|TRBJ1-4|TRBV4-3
TGCGCCAGCAGCCATCCCATCGGGGAAAAACTGTTTTTT
CASSHPIGEKLFF
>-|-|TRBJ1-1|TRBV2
TGTGCCAGCAGTGAGTTTCGGGTTATGAACACTGAAGCTTTCTTT
CASSEFRVMNTEAFF
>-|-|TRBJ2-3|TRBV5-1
TGCGCCAGCAGCTTGGGTAGCGGACGCACAGATACGCAGTATTTT
CASSLGSGRTDTQYF
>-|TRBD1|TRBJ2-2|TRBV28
TGTGCCAGCAGTTTATCGGCGAGGGGGCCCCTAAACACCGGGGAGCTGTTTTTT
CASSLSARGPLNTGELFF
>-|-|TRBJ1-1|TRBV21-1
TGTGCCAGCCTGTACGGGGTGGGCACTGAAGCTTTCTTT
CASLYGVGTEAFF
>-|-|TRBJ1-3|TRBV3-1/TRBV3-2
TGTGCCAGCAGCCAGACAGAAGGAAACACCATATATTTT
CASSQTEGNTIYF
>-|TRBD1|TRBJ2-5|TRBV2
TGTGCCAGCAGTGACTCCCGGGACAGGGGAGGGGAGACCCAGTACTTC
CASSDSRDRGGETQYF
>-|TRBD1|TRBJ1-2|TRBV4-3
TGCGCCAGCAGCCAAGACGCATTGGGACAGCTCTTCACTGGGGCTAACTATGGCTACACCTTC
CASSQDALGQLFTGANYGYTF
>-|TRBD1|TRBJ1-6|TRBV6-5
TGTGCCAGCAGGTGGACAGGAGACAATAATTCACCCCTCCACTTT
CASRWTGDNNSPLHF
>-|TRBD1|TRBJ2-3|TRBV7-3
TGTGCCAGCAGCCCAGGGACAGGGGCTTACACAGATACGCAGTATTTT
CASSPGTGAYTDTQYF
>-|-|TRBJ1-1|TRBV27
TGTGCCAGCAGTTTTTACCCCAGGGTTGAGAAAACTGAAGCTTTCTTT
CASSFYPRVEKTEAFF
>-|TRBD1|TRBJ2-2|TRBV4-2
TGTGCCAGCAGCCAACTTCCCGGACAGGGGGTAGCCGGGGAGCTGTTTTTT
CASSQLPGQGVAGELFF
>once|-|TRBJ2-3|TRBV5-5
TGTGCCAGCAGCCTGGTGGCGACTTGGACAGATACGCAGTATTTT
CASSLVATWTDTQYF
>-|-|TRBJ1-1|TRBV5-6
TGTGCCAGCAGCTACCCAAACACAGGAAACACTGAAGCTTTCTTT
CASSYPNTGNTEAFF
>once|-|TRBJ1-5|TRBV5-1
TGCGCCAGCAGCTTGGCTGGGTCGGGGCAGCCCCAGCATTTT
CASSLAGSGQPQHF
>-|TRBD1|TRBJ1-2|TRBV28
TGTGCCAGCAGTCCAGGGGGTCGGGGCTACACCTTC
CASSPGGRGYTF
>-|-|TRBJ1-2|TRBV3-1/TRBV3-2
TGTGCCAGCAGCCAAGAGGGGGGAGGCTACACCTTC
CASSQEGGGYTF